This TCR beta chain was retrieved from a study of control samples from healthy donors and cancer patients. This clone was counted a single time. The CDR3 sequence is 13 residues long. From germline, CDR1 is MNHEY and CDR2 SMNVEV (reference sequence). The V segment lost 9 bases and the J segment 3 bases; nucleotides outside the gene matches: 8. Profiling relied on immunoSEQ multiplex PCR, and the TCRdb table lists in-frame clones only, not all of them. The data contain about 49,000 clones, 70% to 90% of them singletons. This clonotype was sampled from a woman aged 50 to 60 with lung cancer. This chain links TRBV27 with TRBJ2-7; 7 positions match TRBD1. Specimen: PBMCs. CDR3 loop: CASLGSGGYEQYF. The CDR3 DNA sequence: TGTGCCAGTTTAGGGTCAGGGGGCTACGAGCAGTACTTC.